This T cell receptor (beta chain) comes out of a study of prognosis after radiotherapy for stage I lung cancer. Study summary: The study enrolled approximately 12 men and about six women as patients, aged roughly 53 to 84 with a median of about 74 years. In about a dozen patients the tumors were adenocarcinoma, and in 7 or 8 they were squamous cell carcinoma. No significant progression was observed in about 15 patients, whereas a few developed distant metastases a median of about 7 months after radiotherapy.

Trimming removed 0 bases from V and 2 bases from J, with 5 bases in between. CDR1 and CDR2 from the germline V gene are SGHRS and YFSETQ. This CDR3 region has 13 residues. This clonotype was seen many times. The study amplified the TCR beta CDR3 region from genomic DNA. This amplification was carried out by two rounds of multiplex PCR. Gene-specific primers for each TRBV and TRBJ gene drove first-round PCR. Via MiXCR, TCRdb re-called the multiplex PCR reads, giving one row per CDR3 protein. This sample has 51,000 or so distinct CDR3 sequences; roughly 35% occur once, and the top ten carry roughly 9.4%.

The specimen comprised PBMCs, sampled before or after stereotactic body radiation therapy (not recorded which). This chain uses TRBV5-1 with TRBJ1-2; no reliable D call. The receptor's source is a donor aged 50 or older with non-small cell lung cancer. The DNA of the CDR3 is TGCGCCAGCAGCTTGGTGCAGAACTATGGCTACACCTTC. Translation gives CASSLVQNYGYTF.